This entry describes one TCR beta chain. This clone was observed a handful of times. Its antigen specificity is not known. Base qualities are not at hand, and no much larger clone is one base apart. Based on the germline V gene, the CDR1 and CDR2 sequences are MNHEY and SVGAGI. The CDR3 measures 14 amino acids from cysteine to phenylalanine. Only CDR3 DNA remains: 42 bases, in frame from the first base. Clipping removes 3 bases from V and 4 bases from J, with 6 as the unmatched junction base count. The cohort consisted of 670 or so healthy bone marrow donors. At the time of sampling, all cohort members were nominally healthy, though unrecorded immune exposures were likely present. The donor was CMV seronegative and was included in the group of several hundred seronegative cohort members. Each donor provided a peripheral blood sample, and peripheral blood mononuclear cells were used for TCR beta sequencing. The Qiagen DNeasy Blood Extraction Kit was used to extract genomic DNA from the blood cell samples.

The sample comes from a study of cytomegalovirus exposure and HLA in healthy donors (dated by TCRdb to 2016 to 2017). About the investigation overall: According to an earlier analysis of around 600 of the donors, about 180 million T cells yielded 95 million to 140 million unique TCR beta sequences and 276 Gb of sequence data. Roughly 300 gigabases of sequencing data and approximately 84 million unique TCR sequences were included in an early release covering 550 to 800 HLA-typed donors. Of the roughly 390 genotyped donors, 70% to 90% were placed in the genetic ancestry cluster associated with self-reported Caucasian donors. The study aimed to test whether cataloging public T cell receptors could reveal signatures of past pathogen exposure. The T cell repertoires of several hundred subjects were profiled by immunosequencing and related to cytomegalovirus serostatus. In addition to the first cohort of roughly 670 subjects, a separate validation cohort of 120 different subjects was used. High-throughput TCR immunosequencing, statistical association of individual TCRs with disease status, and machine learning were combined to predict cytomegalovirus infection status. In a later analysis, previously published TCR beta repertoires from about 670 donors were re-analyzed and high-resolution HLA genotyping was added so that TCR occurrence patterns could be studied. The later analysis used no new phenotypic data to find candidate immune exposures, relying instead on TCR beta sequences and their occurrence across donors. In an earlier analysis of 587 of the donors, high-throughput TCR beta sequencing was used to judge whether each TCR beta V gene segment behaved as functional or pseudogenic. Alongside the repertoire data, information on donor age, sex, ethnicity and CMV serostatus was compiled. Genome-wide SNP genotypes for about three fifths of the 666 donors were used in a later genetic analysis, which treated that subset as a discovery cohort. Every discovery cohort repertoire had been produced on one sequencing platform. Class I and class II HLA loci were covered by the typing at four-digit resolution. The number of typed donors differed by locus: roughly 629-640 for A, B, C, DRB1 and DQB1; 522 for DQA1; about 600 for DPA1; and 400 to 480 for DPB1. Roughly five DR-DQ haplotypes were handled as single units for association and clustering because linkage in the cohort was strong. Across approximately 400 genotyped donors of the cohort, an average of about 250,000 unique TCR beta nucleotide sequences per donor were sequenced, and roughly 17% of those sequences were non-productive. Here is what the overall study found, with its caveats: V-gene and J-gene trimming of TCR beta chains was associated with a missense DCLRE1C variant in a later genetic analysis, and the association was replicated in an independent cohort. In this cohort, only TCR beta chains were sequenced, and detectable features were limited by the absence of alpha or paired-chain data. The only immune exposure information available for the cohort was CMV serostatus. Because some donors lacked HLA typing at each locus, the association tests relied only on the typed subset. A further reported finding was that TCR beta sequences accurately predicted the HLA-A and HLA-B alleles for most subjects in the first cohort. A cluster of highly shared sequence variants was judged likely to represent a technical artifact of the sequencing pipeline. In a later analysis, the rate of TCR association differed among HLA loci, with DRB1 alleles having the most associated TCRs and HLA-C alleles having the fewest. A few of the identified cytomegalovirus-associated TCR beta chains were confirmed in vitro to be specific for cytomegalovirus antigens. A total of fewer than 200 TCR beta chains were listed by the study as associated with cytomegalovirus. Some IMGT-functional V segments, including TRBV6-2 and TRBV6-3, could not be distinguished by the 87-base-pair reads and were therefore excluded. In an earlier analysis of some 500 of the donors, most TCR beta V segments were observed in productive rearrangements about 87% or about 30% of the time, broadly matching IMGT annotations. A later analysis found that HLA-associated TCR beta chains were more clonally expanded and had lower generation probabilities than equally common non-associated chains. Roughly uniform sequencing depth across donors was assumed in presence/absence analyses, although this assumption may not hold. Compared with the approximately 670-donor mean, donors in an Asian-associated ancestry cluster had fewer N-insertions in productive TCRs, according to a later genetic analysis. In a later analysis, most CMV-associated TCR beta chains were found to appear HLA-restricted, with HLA associations seemingly driven largely by CMV exposure. Correlated functional status among segregating V segments might reflect linkage disequilibrium, but an unknown experimental factor could not be ruled out. According to the authors, the approach could potentially be generalized to other disease states and immunological phenotypes. Strong co-occurrence of HLA alleles, especially DR and DQ, made assigning TCR associations to individual alleles difficult. A later analysis associated about 18,000 TCR beta sequences with specific HLA alleles at a false discovery rate of 0.05. The earlier analysis of 587 of the donors excluded approximately 15 rarely observed V segments, including chromosome 9 orphons, because counts were too low. Most TCR sequences were seen in very few donors, while some public TCRs were found in many individuals. In a later analysis, several top co-occurrence clusters were reported to appear linked to parvovirus B19, influenza, CMV and Epstein-Barr virus. Cytomegalovirus status was reported to be diagnosed by the classifier with high specificity and sensitivity in both the original and validation cohorts.

Library prep was done by the immunoSEQ multiplex PCR assay. A mixture of 60 forward primers for TCR Vbeta segments and 13 reverse primers for TCR Jbeta segments was used in the multiplex PCR. Amplification of the CDR3 region of rearranged TCR beta genes was performed with a multiplex PCR assay on genomic DNA. The amplified TCR beta libraries were sequenced on the Illumina HiSeq System as 87-base-pair reads. Per the authors' processing: Across the 670 or so repertoires, a later analysis counted roughly 84 million unique TCR beta chains, 8.5 million to 12 million of which were shared by at least two donors. Raw reads were error-corrected and collapsed into unique sequences by a nearest-neighbor algorithm in which closely related sequences were merged to remove PCR and sequencing errors. CDR3 sequences were aligned to IMGT reference sequences to assign V, D and J gene segments. For a sequence to be retained, a match of at least six nucleotides to both a V gene segment and a J gene segment was required. Rearrangements were classified as productive when the CDR3 lacked stop codons and remained in frame with V and J, and all other rearrangements were classified as non-productive. Following IMGT convention, CDR3 was defined as the stretch from the second conserved V-encoded cysteine up to the conserved J-encoded phenylalanine. The earlier analysis of 587 of the donors excluded sequences that lacked an unambiguous match to a single V gene segment. In an earlier analysis of around 590 of the donors, a V segment was called functional when productive rearrangements were above 56.7%, and segregating when the standard deviation between donors exceeded 5%. A statistical classification framework was developed to diagnose cytomegalovirus status using the catalog of TCR beta chain sequences. In a later analysis, V and J genes were assigned by comparing TCR nucleotide sequences against IMGT/GENE-DB human TR gene sequences. The TCRdist pipeline was used in a later analysis to assign CDR3 sequences and most-parsimonious VDJ recombination scenarios. In a later analysis, every TCR beta chain was defined by the combination of its CDR3 amino acid sequence and its V-gene family, and reads without a unique V-gene family were dropped. To address suspected cross-contamination and a sequencing artifact, a later analysis removed around 600 highly shared, low-generation-probability nucleotide sequences. In a later analysis, a clonal expansion index was calculated for each public chain from normalized within-repertoire ranks of inferred template counts. A later analysis computed generation probabilities with a VDJ recombination model fitted to out-of-frame rearrangements, and checked the results against IGoR. In a later analysis, TCR-TCR, TCR-HLA and TCR-CMV co-occurrence was scored with hypergeometric tests, and a repertoire-size bias correction was applied to TCR pairs. In a later analysis, false discovery rates were estimated by permuting HLA or CMV assignments 20 times. A later analysis grouped co-occurring TCRs with DBSCAN, adding TCRdist sequence similarity when clustering within HLA-allele-positive subsets. For co-occurrence clustering, repertoires with fewer than 30,000 or more than 120,000 public chains were excluded, along with roughly 5 repertoires with anomalous nucleotide sharing. TCRdb stores this immuneACCESS table with in-frame sequences only. Part of the clones is absent; in the studies checked, under half of the shortfall reflects unresolved V genes, and no reason is known for the rest. Clonal size and the V and J genes are those of that table, whereas D and trimming came from the DNA. Across this sample there are under 200,000 clones, with 75% seen only once. 4.9% of the sample is held by the ten biggest clonotypes.

The chain links TRBV6-5 with TRBJ2-7, and 7 junctional nucleotides match TRBD1. Sequenced: PBMCs. The sequence derives from a male donor in good health and CMV-seronegative. The CDR3 region reads CASSYDREEYEQYF. The DNA sequence is given as TGTGCCAGCAGTTATGACAGGGAAGAATACGAGCAGTACTTC.